Sequencing of this TCR beta chain was carried out in a study of CD8 T cells in ankylosing spondylitis. The CDR3 extends over 13 amino acids. The germline V and J ends were trimmed by 4 bases and 4 bases, with 13 bases remaining between them. The germline V gene has CDR1 SQVTM and CDR2 ANQGSEA. Study results and limitations: Among TCR beta sequences, a motif of roughly 8 highly homologous variants appeared characteristic of ankylosing spondylitis blood.

TCRdb processed the 5' RACE reads anew with MiXCR; each CDR3 protein has one entry. The sample contains about 160,000 distinct CDR3 sequences, roughly 10% of which appear only once. Worth noting for this clonotype: The antigen is unknown.

This TCR came from a female donor with ankylosing spondylitis or in good health (not recorded which). V is TRBV29-1 and J is TRBJ1-2, with no clear D. The sample was blood, either unsorted or a sorted T cell fraction (not recorded which). CDR3 coding DNA: TGCAGCGTTGTCCCCGACGGAGTCTATGGCTACACCTTC. Translated: CSVVPDGVYGYTF.